These 4 T cell receptor beta chains originate from one sample sequenced in a study of beta chain features in type 1 diabetes. Study findings and constraints: Type 1 diabetes patients had TCRB CDR3s that were shorter (moderately but significantly so) in all four CD4+ subsets.

The study reverse transcribed the entire isolated RNA, so it sequenced expressed TCRB transcripts. Sequencing was performed with immunoSEQ multiplex PCR; in TCRdb, only in-frame clones are kept and a portion is missing. Of roughly 700,000 clones listed, around 15% were seen once; the top ten hold approximately 0.022%. The antigens these receptors bind are not known. The sample consisted of naive CD4+ T cells from blood. The origin of the receptors is a young man with type 1 diabetes.

V gene TRBV30 combines with J gene TRBJ1-3; tentative D call: TRBD1 (6 bases). The V gene lost 2 bases and the J gene lost 4 bases, with 15 bases spanning the gap. Germline V gene data show CDR1 as GTSNPN and CDR2 as SVGIG (reference sequence). This CDR3 is built from 15 residues. The CDR3 spells CAWSIGYRDGNTIYF. The CDR3 DNA reads TGTGCCTGGAGTATTGGGTACAGGGACGGAAACACCATATATTTT.

The CDR3 is CASRYRGSSLDGYTF. As DNA, the CDR3 is TGTGCCAGCAGGTACAGGGGATCAAGTTTGGATGGCTACACCTTC. The V and J genes are TRBV7-9 and TRBJ1-2, with 7 bases lining up with TRBD1. Germline CDR1 reads SEHNR; CDR2 reads FQNEAQ (reference sequence). Losses at the gene ends were 6 bases for V and 6 bases for J; bases not matched to a gene: 13. This CDR3 is 15 amino acids long.

The chain has TRBV9 and TRBJ2-3; tentatively, D is TRBD2 (5 bases). The CDR3 is 14 residues long. CDR1 is SGDLS and CDR2 is YYNGEE in the germline V gene. The V end lost 3 bases, the J end lost 12 bases, and 20 bases lay between the germline ends. The CDR3 coding sequence is TGTGCCAGCAGCGCCGGGATTGATCCATTTCGCCAGTATTTT. Its translation is CASSAGIDPFRQYF.

This clone was seen a handful of times. This chain connects TRBV11-3 to TRBJ1-1; weak D call: TRBD1 (5 bases). Between the trimmed V and J ends, which lost 5 bases and 1 base, there was a span of 11 bases. Germline-derived CDR1 and CDR2 are SGHNT and YENEEA. The CDR3 extends over 14 amino acids. The CDR3 DNA reads TGTGCCAGCAGCGCCCACGGGGCGAACACTGAAGCTTTCTTT. Protein sequence: CASSAHGANTEAFF.